Following are 11 T cell receptor beta chains from one sample sequenced in a study of blood T cell repertoires in COVID-19. Generated by immunoSEQ multiplex PCR, the TCRdb table keeps only in-frame clones and is missing some. The sample has under 150,000 clones; roughly 84% are singletons. The material sequenced was PBMCs or T cells enriched from blood (not recorded which). These receptors all stem from a woman in her fifties or sixties who had been exposed to COVID-19.

The V and J genes are TRBV4-2 and TRBJ2-5; 9 bases match TRBD2. Germline values: CDR1 LGHNA, CDR2 YNFKEQ. Germline trimming cut 0 bases from V and 5 bases from J; bases unmatched to any gene: 7. This CDR3 contains 16 residues. CDR3 sequence: CASSQDPAGGMETQYF. The CDR3 DNA is TGTGCCAGCAGCCAAGACCCAGCGGGGGGCATGGAGACCCAGTACTTC.

The V call is TRBV5-1, the J call TRBJ1-3, with 7 bases aligning to TRBD1. CDR3 length: 17 residues. V was pared by 5 bases and J by 1 base, with 12 bases of the junction left unmatched. Looked up from germline, CDR1 is SGHRS and CDR2 is YFSETQ. CDR3 bases: TGCGCCAGCAGGCTCCGGGACAGCGGCGAGTCTGGAAACACCATATATTTT. It codes for CASRLRDSGESGNTIYF.

The chain carries TRBV28 and TRBJ1-1; D is uncertain. This CDR3 spans 15 amino acids. CDR1 and CDR2 from the germline V gene are MDHEN and SYDVKM. Deletions cut 4 bases from V and 3 bases from J, with 15 bases between. In DNA form, the CDR3 reads TGTGCCAGCAGTTCTGCGGGCGGGAGATACACTGAAGCTTTCTTT. Encoded protein: CASSSAGGRYTEAFF.

In this sample, this clone turned up once. The chain is built from TRBV7-9 and TRBJ2-7; D possibly corresponds to TRBD2 (6 bases). With 3 bases removed from V and 7 bases from J, the gap between germline ends came to 19 bases. The CDR3 runs 15 residues. The germline gives CDR1 SEHNR, CDR2 FQNEAQ (reference sequence). CDR3 sequence: CASSFAGRRDLEQYF. The CDR3 nucleotides read TGTGCCAGCAGCTTTGCGGGGAGACGTGATTTGGAGCAGTACTTC. The variable domain in full, completed from reference TRBV7-9 and TRBJ2-7, reads DTGVSQNPRHKITKRGQNVTFRCDPISEHNRLYWYRQTLGQGPEFLTYFQNEAQLEKSRLLSDRFSAERPKGSFSTLEIQRTEQGDSAMYLCASSFAGRRDLEQYFGPGTRLTVT.

V is TRBV5-4 and J is TRBJ2-2, with 8 bases matching TRBD2. The CDR3 consists of 14 residues. Trimming removed 3 bases from V and 6 bases from J; junction bases left unmatched: 4. Germline CDR1 SGHNT, CDR2 YYREEE (reference sequence). The CDR3 loop reads CASSSPGGAGELFF. For the CDR3, the DNA is TGTGCCAGCAGCTCTCCGGGGGGGGCCGGGGAGCTGTTTTTT.

V and J are TRBV29-1 and TRBJ2-3; unclear D gene. CDR3 size: 13 residues. The germline V gene encodes CDR1 SQVTM and CDR2 ANQGSEA. The V and J ends lost 4 bases and 2 bases respectively, with 10 bases between them. CDR3 sequence reads: CSVGRQHTDTQYF. The CDR3 DNA sequence: TGCAGCGTTGGGCGGCAGCACACAGATACGCAGTATTTT.

The chain couples TRBV5-1 to TRBJ2-3; no clear D. V lost 2 bases and J lost 0, with 10 bases in between. CDR1 is SGHRS and CDR2 is YFSETQ in the germline V gene. The CDR3 is 15 amino acids. The CDR3 here is CASSLKQSSTDTQYF. Written as DNA, the CDR3 is TGCGCCAGCAGCTTAAAACAGTCTAGCACAGATACGCAGTATTTT.

This rearrangement joins TRBV14 to TRBJ2-1, with a possible D match to TRBD2 (5 bases). The CDR3 has 15 residues. V was pared by 0 bases and J by 8 bases, with 14 bases between. CDR1 is SGHDN, CDR2 FVKESK, per germline. CDR3 coding DNA: TGTGCCAGCAGCCAAGATGTAAGTGTCGGGGATGAGCAGTTCTTC. Its translation: CASSQDVSVGDEQFF.

The chain joins TRBV6-6 to TRBJ2-3; no firm D call. This CDR3 contains 15 residues. From germline, CDR1 is MNHNY and CDR2 SVGAGI (reference sequence). V was shortened by 5 bases and J by 4 bases, with 16 bases between the two germline ends. Written as DNA, the CDR3 is TGTGCCAGCAGTCCCCAAACGATCTTAGCAGATACGCAGTATTTT. Its translation is CASSPQTILADTQYF.

Only one count was recorded for this clone. The V gene is TRBV18, the J gene TRBJ1-1, with 7 bases lining up with TRBD1. Unmatched junction bases numbered 2, after V lost 3 bases and J lost 1 base. This CDR3 is built from 14 residues. Germline V gene lookup returns CDR1 KGHSH and CDR2 LQKENI. CDR3 sequence: CASSPGQENTEAFF. Written as DNA, the CDR3 is TGTGCCAGCTCACCCGGACAGGAGAACACTGAAGCTTTCTTT. The variable domain in full, completed from reference TRBV18 and TRBJ1-1, reads NAGVMQNPRHLVRRRGQEARLRCSPMKGHSHVYWYRQLPEEGLKFMVYLQKENIIDESGMPKERFSAEFPKEGPSILRIQQVVRGDSAAYFCASSPGQENTEAFFGQGTRLTVV.

The gene calls are TRBV19 and TRBJ2-1; 11 bases match TRBD2. The V segment lost 4 bases and the J segment 9 bases; nucleotides outside the gene matches: 5. Germline loops: CDR1 LNHDA, CDR2 SQIVND (reference sequence). The CDR3 has 14 amino acids. In DNA form, the CDR3 reads TGTGCCAGTAGTAGGGTAGCGGGAGGGGCTGAGCAGTTCTTC. Translated, it gives CASSRVAGGAEQFF.